The 4 T cell receptor beta chains below come from one sample, sequenced in a study of shared clonotypes between healthy human individuals. Produced via immunoSEQ multiplex PCR; TCRdb's table is partial and in-frame only. The repertoire includes millions of clones, 90% to 95% of them detected once, and roughly 0.15% sits in the top ten. Sequenced: naive CD4+ T cells sorted from blood. Subset denoted: CD45RA+ positively selected. These receptors were collected from a man younger than 30 in good health.

This clone was picked up a small number of times. The CDR3 loop is CASSESGVVNTEAFF. In DNA form, the CDR3 reads TGCGCCAGCAGTGAGTCGGGGGTCGTGAACACTGAAGCTTTCTTT. The rearrangement joins TRBV10-1 to TRBJ1-1; D may be TRBD1 (5 bases). The germline CDR1 and CDR2 sequences are WNHNN and SYGVQD (reference sequence). This CDR3 has 15 amino acids. V shed 0 bases and J shed 0 bases, with 8 bases lying between them.

The rearrangement joins TRBV7-2 to TRBJ2-5, with 14 positions matching TRBD2. Germline V gene sequence: CDR1 SGHTA, CDR2 FQGNSA. V lost 4 bases, J lost 5 bases, and 12 bases stayed unmatched. This CDR3 has 18 amino acids. CDR3 sequence reads: CASSSRLAGGPFIETQYF. CDR3 nucleotides: TGTGCCAGCAGCTCCAGACTAGCGGGGGGGCCTTTTATCGAGACCCAGTACTTC.

On this clone itself: Within the sample, other DNA sequences also encode this same CDR3. This chain uses TRBV18 with TRBJ1-6, with TRBD1 as a possible D gene (6 bases). Germline V gives CDR1 KGHSH, CDR2 LQKENI. V dropped 3 bases and J dropped 13 bases, with 22 bases sitting between them. The CDR3 covers 16 residues. CDR3 DNA sequence: TGTGCCAGCTCACCTACAGGGAACGAACTTGTCTCGCCCCTCCACTTT. Amino acids: CASSPTGNELVSPLHF.

On this clone itself: Other DNA variants within this sample encode the same CDR3. This sequence joins TRBV7-8 and TRBJ1-2; possible D gene TRBD1, 6 bases. CDR3 length equals 16 residues. V lost 1 base and J lost 4, with 16 bases in between. The germline V gene has CDR1 SGHVS and CDR2 FQNEAQ. This chain's CDR3 is CASSLVAPGEGYGYTF. In DNA form, the CDR3 reads TGTGCCAGCAGCTTAGTGGCGCCAGGGGAGGGCTATGGCTACACCTTC.